The 6 T cell receptor beta chains below were found in one sample sequenced in a study of T cells in Graves' hyperthyroidism and ophthalmopathy (dated by TCRdb to the late 2010s). The library was obtained by multiplex PCR. The sequencer was an Illumina HiSeq 2000. The TCR beta CDR3 regions were amplified from the RNA transcripts. A first-round RT-PCR of the TCR CDR3 used the HTBI primer set with the Qiagen OneStep RT-PCR kit. TCRdb reanalyzed the raw reads on its own, using fastp at Q25 for trimming and MiXCR for clone calling, and kept in-frame beta chains. Under each unique CDR3 protein, matching rows form one entry showing the most common genes and DNA. The sample has roughly 570,000 distinct CDR3 sequences on record, under 60% of them singletons. 15% to 20% of the sample goes to the ten largest clones. The sample comprised peripheral blood or thyroid tissue (not recorded which). These receptors were taken from an adult woman with Graves' disease, either hyperthyroidism or ophthalmopathy (not recorded which).

This clonotype came up many times. V and J are TRBV2 and TRBJ2-3; TRBD1 matches at 9 bases. Losses at the gene ends were 4 bases for V and 3 bases for J; bases not matched to a gene: 14. Germline CDR1 SNHLY, CDR2 FYNNEI. The CDR3 runs 18 residues. The CDR3: CASSGPGQGPADTDTQYF. The CDR3 bases are TGTGCCAGCAGTGGGCCGGGACAGGGCCCAGCGGATACAGATACGCAGTATTTT.

This rearrangement joins TRBV20-1 to TRBJ1-1, with TRBD1 matching over 10 bases. This CDR3 comprises 15 residues. Per germline, CDR1 DFQATT and CDR2 SNEGSKA (reference sequence). V shed 4 bases and J 1 base; nucleotides not matched to a gene: 6. CDR3 residues: CSATTRDRGNTEAFF. As DNA, the CDR3 is TGCAGTGCTACGACCCGGGACAGGGGGAACACTGAAGCTTTCTTT.

This rearrangement joins TRBV10-1 to TRBJ2-1, with 10 nucleotides matching TRBD2. CDR1 is WNHNN, CDR2 SYGVQD, per germline (reference sequence). Trimming cost V 4 bases and J 8 bases; bases outside gene matches: 14. CDR3 length: 17 amino acids. The CDR3 reads CASSGPLLAGERDEQFF. The DNA of the CDR3 is TGCGCCAGCAGTGGCCCTCTGCTAGCGGGAGAAAGGGATGAGCAGTTCTTC.

This clonotype was seen only a few times. Mismatch with germline at one junction end may stem from a read error. The rearrangement links TRBV7-7 to TRBJ2-1; D possibly corresponds to TRBD2 (6 bases). From germline, CDR1 is SSHAT and CDR2 FNYEAQ (reference sequence). This CDR3 has 15 residues. CDR3 residues: CASSLAAVSYNEQFF. The CDR3 DNA reads TGTGCTAGCAGCTTAGCGGCGGTTTCCTACAATGAGCAGTTCTTC.

The chain combines TRBV10-2 with TRBJ2-6; D ambiguous. Per the germline V gene, CDR1 is WSHSY and CDR2 is SAAADI. Trimming cost V 8 bases and J 0 bases, with 11 bases left between them. The CDR3 is 15 residues long. The CDR3 loop is CASAVGYSGANVLTF. The CDR3 DNA follows: TGCGCCAGCGCGGTGGGGTACTCTGGGGCCAACGTCCTGACTTTC.

This clonotype was picked up many times. The chain has TRBV2 and TRBJ1-1; unclear D gene. The CDR3 is made up of 15 amino acids. V was trimmed by 1 base and J by 11 bases, leaving 20 bases between them. CDR1 is SNHLY, CDR2 FYNNEI, per germline. The CDR3 loop reads CASSEEQRLLPKAFF. DNA of the CDR3: TGTGCCAGCAGTGAAGAACAGAGACTCCTCCCCAAGGCTTTCTTT.